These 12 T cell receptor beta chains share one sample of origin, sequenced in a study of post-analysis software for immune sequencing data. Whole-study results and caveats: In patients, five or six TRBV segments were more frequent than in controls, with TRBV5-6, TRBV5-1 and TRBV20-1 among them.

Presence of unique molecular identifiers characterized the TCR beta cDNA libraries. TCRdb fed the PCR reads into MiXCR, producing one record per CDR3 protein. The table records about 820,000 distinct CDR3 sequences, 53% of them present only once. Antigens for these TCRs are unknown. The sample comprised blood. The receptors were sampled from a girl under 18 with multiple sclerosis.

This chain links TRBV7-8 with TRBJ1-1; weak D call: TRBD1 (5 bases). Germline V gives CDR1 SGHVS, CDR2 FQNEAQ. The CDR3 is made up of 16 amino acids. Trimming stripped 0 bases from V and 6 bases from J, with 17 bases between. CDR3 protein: CASSLALSPGDAEAFF. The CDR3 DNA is TGTGCCAGCAGCTTAGCCCTAAGCCCGGGGGACGCTGAAGCTTTCTTT.

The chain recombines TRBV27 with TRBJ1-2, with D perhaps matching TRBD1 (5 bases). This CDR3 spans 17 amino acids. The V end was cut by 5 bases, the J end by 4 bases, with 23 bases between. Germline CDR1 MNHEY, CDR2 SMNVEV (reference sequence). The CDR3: CASSPTFRAGIGYGYTF. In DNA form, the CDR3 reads TGTGCCAGCAGTCCTACCTTTCGGGCAGGGATCGGCTATGGCTACACCTTC.

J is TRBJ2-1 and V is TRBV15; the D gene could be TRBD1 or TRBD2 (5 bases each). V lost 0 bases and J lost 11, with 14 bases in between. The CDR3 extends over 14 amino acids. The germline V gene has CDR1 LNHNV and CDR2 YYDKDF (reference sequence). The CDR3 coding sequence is TGTGCCACCAGCAGAGATTCGAGGGGAAATAAGCAGTTCTTC. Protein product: CATSRDSRGNKQFF.

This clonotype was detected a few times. The CDR3 region is CASSQREGTYEQYF. For the CDR3, the DNA is TGTGCCAGCAGCCAGCGGGAGGGGACCTACGAGCAGTACTTC. The chain links TRBV12-3 or TRBV12-4 to TRBJ2-7; TRBD2 matches 10 bases. V trimming: 6 bases; J trimming: 2 bases; junction bases outside the gene matches: 4. The length of the CDR3 is 14 residues.

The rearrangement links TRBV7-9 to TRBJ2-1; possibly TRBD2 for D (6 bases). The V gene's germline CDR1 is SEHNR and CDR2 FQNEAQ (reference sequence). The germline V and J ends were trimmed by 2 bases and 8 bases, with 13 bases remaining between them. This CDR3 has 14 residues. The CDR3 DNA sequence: TGTGCCAGCAGCTTACGGGACTGGGGCGATGAGCAGTTCTTC. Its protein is CASSLRDWGDEQFF. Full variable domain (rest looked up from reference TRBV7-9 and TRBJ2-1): DTGVSQNPRHKITKRGQNVTFRCDPISEHNRLYWYRQTLGQGPEFLTYFQNEAQLEKSRLLSDRFSAERPKGSFSTLEIQRTEQGDSAMYLCASSLRDWGDEQFFGPGTRLTVL.

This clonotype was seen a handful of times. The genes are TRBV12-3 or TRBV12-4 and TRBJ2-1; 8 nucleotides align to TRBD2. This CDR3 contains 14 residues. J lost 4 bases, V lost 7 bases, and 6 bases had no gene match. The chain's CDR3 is CASTTGTRYNEQFF. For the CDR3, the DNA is TGTGCCAGCACAACCGGGACTAGGTACAATGAGCAGTTCTTC.

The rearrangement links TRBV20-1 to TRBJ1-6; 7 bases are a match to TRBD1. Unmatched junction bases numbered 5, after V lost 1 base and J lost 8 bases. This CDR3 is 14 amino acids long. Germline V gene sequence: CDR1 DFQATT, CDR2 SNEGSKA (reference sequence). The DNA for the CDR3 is TGCAGTGCTAGAGGGACAGGTGATCATTCACCCCTCCACTTT. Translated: CSARGTGDHSPLHF.

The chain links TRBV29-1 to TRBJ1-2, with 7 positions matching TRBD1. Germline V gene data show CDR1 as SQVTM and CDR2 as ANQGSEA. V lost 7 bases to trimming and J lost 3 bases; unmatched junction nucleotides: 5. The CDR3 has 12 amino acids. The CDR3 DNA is TGCAGCGGGCAGGGGGGAGACTATGGCTACACCTTC. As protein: CSGQGGDYGYTF.

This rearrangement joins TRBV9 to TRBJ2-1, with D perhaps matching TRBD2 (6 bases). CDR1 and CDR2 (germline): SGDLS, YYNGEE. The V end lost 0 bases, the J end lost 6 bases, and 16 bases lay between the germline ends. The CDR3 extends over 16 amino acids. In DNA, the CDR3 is TGTGCCAGCAGCGTAGCGGTCGGGCGGGACCGCAATGAGCAGTTCTTC. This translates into CASSVAVGRDRNEQFF.

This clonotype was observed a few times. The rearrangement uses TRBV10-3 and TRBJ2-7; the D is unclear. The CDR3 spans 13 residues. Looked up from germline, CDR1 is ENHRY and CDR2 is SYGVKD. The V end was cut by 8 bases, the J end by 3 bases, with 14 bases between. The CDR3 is CAIQPDVHYEQYF. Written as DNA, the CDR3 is TGTGCCATCCAACCCGACGTACACTACGAGCAGTACTTC.

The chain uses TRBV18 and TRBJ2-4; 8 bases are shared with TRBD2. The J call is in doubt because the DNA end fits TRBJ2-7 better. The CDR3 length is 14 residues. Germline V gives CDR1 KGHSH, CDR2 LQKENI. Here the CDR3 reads CASSPPGGRVEQYF. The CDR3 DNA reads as TGTGCCAGCTCACCCCCGGGGGGGCGCGTCGAGCAGTACTTC.

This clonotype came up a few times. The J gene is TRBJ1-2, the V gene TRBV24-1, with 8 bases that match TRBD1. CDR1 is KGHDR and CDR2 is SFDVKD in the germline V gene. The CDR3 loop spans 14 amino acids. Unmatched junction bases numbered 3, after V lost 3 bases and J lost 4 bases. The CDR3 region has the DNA TGTGCCACCAGTGATCAGGACAGGGCCTATGGCTACACCTTC. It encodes CATSDQDRAYGYTF.